This T cell receptor beta chain originates from a study of graft-versus-host responses after intestinal transplantation. As for the study in general: Anti-thymocyte globulin induction was given to all recipients, followed by tacrolimus and steroids for around three years.

The CDR3 totals 13 residues. In germline, CDR1 is MNHEY, CDR2 SVGAGI. With 2 bases removed from V and 7 bases from J, the gap between germline ends came to 11 bases. In the case of this clone: No antigen is known for it.

Broader study findings: The study associated peak circulating GvH clone levels with early post-transplant HvG declines.

Measured with immunoSEQ multiplex PCR; TCRdb has only the in-frame clones, and not every one. The sample has some 100,000 clones, roughly 93% seen once. The receptor comes from a human donor who was the organ donor for an intestinal transplant. This chain links TRBV6-5 with TRBJ1-1; perhaps TRBD1 as D (5 bases). The source was unstimulated CD8+ T cells sorted from spleen or lymph node cells, collected before transplant. The chain's CDR3 is CASSYLSGGEAFF. CDR3 sequence (DNA): TGTGCCAGCAGTTACCTGTCCGGGGGTGAAGCTTTCTTT.